Listed below are T cell receptor beta chains from one sample, sequenced in a study of post-analysis software for immune sequencing data. TCRdb itself ran the PCR reads through MiXCR, one entry per CDR3 protein. The table records 450,000 or so distinct CDR3 sequences, approximately 46% of them present only once. The sample was blood. The receptors derive from a girl aged 5 to 17 with multiple sclerosis. Both conserved end residues are part of each CDR3. The D gene is left open where the match is weak. The size of a clone is reported for some rows only, either as once, few or many, or as a class for expanded clones.

DNA	CDR3	V	size	D	length	J
TGTGCCAGCTTCGGGACTAGCGGGAGGTACTACGAGCAGTACTTC	CASFGTSGRYYEQYF	TRBV11-2	-	TRBD2	15	TRBJ2-7
TGCAGCGTTGATGGGAGTGAGACAGGGAGCGCCTACGAGCAGTACTTC	CSVDGSETGSAYEQYF	TRBV29-1	few	TRBD1	16	TRBJ2-7
TGCGCCAGCAGCCAACTTTGGGGACTAGCGGGAGGGCTTGAGAATGAGCAGTTCTTC	CASSQLWGLAGGLENEQFF	TRBV4-1	few	TRBD2	19	TRBJ2-1
TGCAGCGTTGAAGATCATGATAGCGGGACCTCCTACGGGCAGTACTTC	CSVEDHDSGTSYGQYF	TRBV29-1	-	TRBD2	16	TRBJ2-7
TGCAGTGCCCCCCCGGGACTAGCGGGATACGAGCAGTACTTC	CSAPPGLAGYEQYF	TRBV20-1	-	TRBD2	14	TRBJ2-7
TGCGCCAGCAGCGATCAGAATGAGCAGTTCTTC	CASSDQNEQFF	TRBV5-1	once	-	11	TRBJ2-1
TGTGCCAGCAGTTTATGGGGCAGAGACAATGAGCAGTTCTTC	CASSLWGRDNEQFF	TRBV12-3/TRBV12-4	-	-	14	TRBJ2-1
TGTGCCAGCAGTTTACCACGCCTCAGGGGGCCCTCCGACACAGATACGCAGTATTTT	CASSLPRLRGPSDTDTQYF	TRBV28	few	TRBD1	19	TRBJ2-3
TGTGCCATCAGTACTAGCGCCGGACTCTCCTACGAGCAGTACTTC	CAISTSAGLSYEQYF	TRBV10-3	few	TRBD2	15	TRBJ2-7
TGCGCCAGCAGCATAACTAGCGCCAGCACAGATACGCAGTATTTT	CASSITSASTDTQYF	TRBV5-1	-	TRBD2	15	TRBJ2-3
TGCAGTGCTAGAGATCCAGGAAGCGGGAGCACAGATACGCAGTATTTT	CSARDPGSGSTDTQYF	TRBV20-1	-	-	16	TRBJ2-3
TGTGCCAGCAGCCTCGGACTAGCGGAGGGGACCTACAATGAGCAGTTCTTC	CASSLGLAEGTYNEQFF	TRBV6-2/TRBV6-3	-	TRBD2	17	TRBJ2-1
TGTGCCAGCAGTTTATGCGGCGGCAGGGGGAATGAGCAGTTCTTC	CASSLCGGRGNEQFF	TRBV27	-	TRBD1	15	TRBJ2-1
TGCGCCAGCAGCCAAGACAGCCTTGATGGAGCTTTCTTT	CASSQDSLDGAFF	TRBV4-1	few	-	13	TRBJ1-1
TGTGCCAGCAGCCTTTATCTTGGACTAGCGAGCAACTCCTACGAGCAGTACTTC	CASSLYLGLASNSYEQYF	TRBV28	-	TRBD2	18	TRBJ2-7
TGTGCCAGCAGTCCGGGACAGATGGGTTCACCCCTCCACTTT	CASSPGQMGSPLHF	TRBV6-6	-	TRBD1	14	TRBJ1-6
TGCGCCAGCAGCTTGGACAGGGTGGACATTCAGTACTTC	CASSLDRVDIQYF	TRBV5-1	few	-	13	TRBJ2-4
TGTGCCAGCAGTCGGACAGGGAGCGCAGATACGGAGTATTTT	CASSRTGSADTEYF	TRBV12-3/TRBV12-4	-	TRBD1	14	TRBJ2-3